This T cell receptor beta chain comes out of a study of shared clonotypes between healthy human individuals. This clone was observed once. The germline V gene has CDR1 MNHEY and CDR2 SMNVEV (reference sequence). V lost 11 bases to trimming and J lost 4 bases, with 15 bases between them. CDR3 length equals 13 residues. Generated by immunoSEQ multiplex PCR, the TCRdb table keeps only in-frame clones and is missing some. The data hold millions of clones, with around 93% observed a single time. Naive CD8 cells were CD45RO-negative, positively selected for CCR7, excluding terminally differentiated effector memory CD45RA+ cells.

This TCR was sampled from a young man in good health. Some clones in this sample may be carry-over from other donors' samples. This chain joins TRBV27 and TRBJ1-3; no clear D gene. The sequenced material came from naive CD8+ T cells from PBMCs. The CDR3 protein is CASGLGWGNTIYF. The CDR3 DNA reads TGTGCCTCCGGCCTCGGTTGGGGAAACACCATATATTTT.